This is a list of T cell receptor beta chains from one sample in a study of technical replicates of blood from several donors. The method was immunoSEQ multiplex PCR; TCRdb's version includes in-frame clones alone and lacks a portion of them. The table includes roughly 85,000 clones, approximately 95% detected once. The sample comprised T cells isolated from PBMCs. These receptors were taken from a human donor in good health. Both conserved end residues are trimmed from each CDR3. Each record gives: V gene, CDR3 protein.

v_call: TRBV7-8; cdr3_aa: ASSLPRSRQIYNEQF
v_call: TRBV2; cdr3_aa: ASATPGLADFYEQY
v_call: TRBV11-3; cdr3_aa: ASSSRTEANQPQH
v_call: TRBV27; cdr3_aa: ASSLGQDSYEQY
v_call: TRBV2; cdr3_aa: ASSLSGHLSYEQY
v_call: TRBV6-6; cdr3_aa: ASTGSGANVLT
v_call: TRBV4-1; cdr3_aa: ASSQMGVKRENAHEQY
v_call: TRBV10-1; cdr3_aa: ATSPGQGYEQY
v_call: TRBV18; cdr3_aa: ASSEDSNYGYT
v_call: TRBV25-1; cdr3_aa: ASSLLRTEENTGELF
v_call: TRBV9; cdr3_aa: ASSVVPAVSYNEQF
v_call: TRBV2; cdr3_aa: ASSIGGGAHTEAF
v_call: TRBV11-2; cdr3_aa: ASSLLGVDEQF
v_call: TRBV29-1; cdr3_aa: SFMGGQGWTEAF
v_call: TRBV27; cdr3_aa: ASSQDSFYEQY
v_call: TRBV6-4; cdr3_aa: ASSELAGSNNEQF
v_call: TRBV6-5; cdr3_aa: ASSYSMSVSYEQY
v_call: TRBV5-1; cdr3_aa: ASSWDTWDSGANVLT
v_call: TRBV7-9; cdr3_aa: ASSPNRDTFLLGYT
v_call: TRBV11-2; cdr3_aa: ASSHDTSYNEQF
v_call: TRBV27; cdr3_aa: ASMRLAGGETQY
v_call: TRBV14; cdr3_aa: ASSHQGDEQY
v_call: TRBV7-7; cdr3_aa: ASSSNDRAHNEQF
v_call: TRBV19; cdr3_aa: ASSISGALEQY
v_call: TRBV2; cdr3_aa: ASIGQVSYEQY
v_call: TRBV5-1; cdr3_aa: ASSLVPEVVTHGGYT
v_call: TRBV2; cdr3_aa: ASIKGVNQPQH
v_call: TRBV4-2; cdr3_aa: ASAFSGTGDYNEQF
v_call: TRBV5-1; cdr3_aa: ASSSTGAQTYGYT
v_call: TRBV10-3; cdr3_aa: AISDVRQAQH
v_call: TRBV19; cdr3_aa: ASSIVIGSEAF
v_call: TRBV21-1; cdr3_aa: ASSKAGQSGYGYT
v_call: TRBV5-6; cdr3_aa: ASSLGGGSSYEQY
v_call: TRBV28; cdr3_aa: ASSPGQGYYGYT
v_call: TRBV15; cdr3_aa: ATSRAAVKGATGELF
v_call: TRBV7-9; cdr3_aa: ASSGGADREAYYGYT
v_call: TRBV11-2; cdr3_aa: ASSSSRGRSGNTIY
v_call: TRBV19; cdr3_aa: ASSRGDRSYEQY
v_call: TRBV5-1; cdr3_aa: ASTPSARTDTQY
v_call: TRBV11-3; cdr3_aa: ASSTWTSGSYNEQF
v_call: TRBV5-1; cdr3_aa: ASSLAPTSGGTQITDTQY
v_call: TRBV28; cdr3_aa: ASPMMVWREYIVYEQY
v_call: TRBV2; cdr3_aa: ASSLDRGHEAF
v_call: TRBV15; cdr3_aa: ATSSRYEQY
v_call: TRBV6-6; cdr3_aa: ASSAPGEQY
v_call: TRBV6-6; cdr3_aa: ASTPGQGATGELF
v_call: TRBV7-9; cdr3_aa: ASSLGQGGNNEQF
v_call: TRBV2; cdr3_aa: ASSVSGGSDTQY
v_call: TRBV4-1; cdr3_aa: ASRSGLNTEAF
v_call: TRBV6-5; cdr3_aa: ASRQGPAYNEQF
v_call: TRBV5-4; cdr3_aa: ASSLYAGRNEQY
v_call: TRBV29-1; cdr3_aa: SVEIRWASGSNNEQF
v_call: TRBV30; cdr3_aa: AWSYFTDTQY